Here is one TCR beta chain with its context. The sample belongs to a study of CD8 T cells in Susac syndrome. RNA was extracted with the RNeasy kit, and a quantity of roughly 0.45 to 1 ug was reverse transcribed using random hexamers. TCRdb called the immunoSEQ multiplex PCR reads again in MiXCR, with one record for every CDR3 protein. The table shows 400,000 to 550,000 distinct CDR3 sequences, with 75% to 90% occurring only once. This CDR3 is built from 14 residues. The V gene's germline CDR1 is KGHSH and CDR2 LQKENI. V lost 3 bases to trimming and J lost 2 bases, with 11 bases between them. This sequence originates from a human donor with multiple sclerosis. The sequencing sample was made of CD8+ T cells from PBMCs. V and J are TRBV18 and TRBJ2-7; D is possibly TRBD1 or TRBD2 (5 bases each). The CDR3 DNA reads TGTGCCAGCTCACCCTGGGACGTTACCTACGAGCAGTACTTC. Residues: CASSPWDVTYEQYF.